The clone carrying this T cell receptor beta chain was seen only once. The entry originates in a study of blood T cell repertoires in COVID-19. V was shortened by 6 bases and J by 2 bases, with 16 bases between the two germline ends. This CDR3 spans 15 amino acids. Germline CDR1 reads MNHEY; CDR2 reads SMNVEV (reference sequence). The table came from immunoSEQ multiplex PCR; TCRdb's copy has only in-frame clones and leaves some out. Of about 60,000 clones listed, roughly 80% are singletons. The chain links TRBV27 to TRBJ1-2, with D possibly being TRBD1 (6 bases). The clonotype comes from a human donor in a cohort sampled during active COVID-19. Sequenced material: peripheral blood. The chain's CDR3 is CASREFGGGNYGYTF. The DNA of the CDR3 is TGTGCCAGCAGAGAGTTTGGGGGGGGCAACTATGGCTACACCTTC.